Below are 31 T cell receptor beta chains sequenced from a single sample in a study of neoadjuvant nivolumab and ipilimumab in lung cancer. Here immunoSEQ multiplex PCR was the method, and the copy in TCRdb shows in-frame clones only, minus some. The table shows 4,000 to 5,000 clones, with around four fifths occurring only once. Sequencing used tumor tissue, obtained after neoadjuvant nivolumab, alone or with ipilimumab, at or shortly before surgery. The receptors stem from an adult with non-small cell lung cancer.

The chain uses TRBV5-1 and TRBJ2-1, with D tentatively TRBD2 (7 bases). CDR1 is SGHRS, CDR2 YFSETQ, per germline. The CDR3 loop spans 15 amino acids. With 5 bases removed from V and 1 base from J, the gap between germline ends came to 13 bases. CDR3 nucleotides: TGCGCCAGCAGTCGGGGGGCCAGGTCCTACAATGAGCAGTTCTTC. It is translated as CASSRGARSYNEQFF.

J is TRBJ1-4 and V is TRBV25-1; D not certain. The CDR3 is made up of 17 amino acids. The ends were cut back, 3 bases at V and 0 bases at J, with 14 bases in the middle. Germline V gene data show CDR1 as MGHDK and CDR2 as SYGVNS. The CDR3 region is CASSDEFGVATNEKLFF. The CDR3, as DNA: TGTGCCAGCAGTGATGAATTCGGGGTTGCAACTAATGAAAAACTGTTTTTT.

The chain uses TRBV19 and TRBJ1-2, with TRBD1 as a possible D gene (5 bases). The CDR3 is 14 residues long. Germline V CDR1 and CDR2: LNHDA, SQIVND (reference sequence). Deletions cut 5 bases from V and 0 bases from J, with 10 bases between. CDR3 residues: CASSSQGANYGYTF. DNA for the CDR3: TGTGCCAGTAGTTCCCAGGGAGCTAACTATGGCTACACCTTC.

The V and J genes are TRBV5-4 and TRBJ1-4; 10 nucleotides match TRBD1. The CDR3 extends over 14 amino acids. The germline V gene encodes CDR1 SGHNT and CDR2 YYREEE (reference sequence). Unmatched junction bases numbered 4, after V lost 4 bases and J lost 7 bases. This CDR3 is CASSLWDRGEKLFF. The CDR3 nucleotides are TGTGCCAGCAGCCTCTGGGACAGGGGTGAAAAACTGTTTTTT.

The chain has TRBV6-1 and TRBJ1-4; D gene ambiguous. The CDR3 is 11 residues long. CDR1 is MNHNS, CDR2 SASEGT, per germline. V lost 4 bases and J lost 5, with 2 bases in between. The CDR3 protein is CASSANEKLFF. DNA of the CDR3: TGTGCCAGCAGTGCCAATGAAAAACTGTTTTTT.

The chain combines TRBV28 with TRBJ1-6; 7 nucleotides agree with TRBD1. V was clipped by 2 bases and J by 7 bases; unmatched bases: 2. CDR1 MDHEN and CDR2 SYDVKM come from the germline V gene. The CDR3 is made up of 14 amino acids. Here the CDR3 DNA reads TGTGCCAGCAGTTTAAAACAGGGGAATTCACCCCTCCACTTT. Translating gives CASSLKQGNSPLHF.

J is TRBJ2-5 and V is TRBV15, with TRBD1 matching 9 bases. The CDR3 is 15 residues long. Germline V gene data show CDR1 as LNHNV and CDR2 as YYDKDF (reference sequence). Trimming took 2 bases from V and 3 from J; bases not matched to a gene: 4. The DNA for the CDR3 is TGTGCCACCAGCAGACGACAGGGGGATGAAGAGACCCAGTACTTC. It translates to CATSRRQGDEETQYF.

The chain links TRBV9 to TRBJ2-3, with a possible D match to TRBD1 (6 bases). Per germline, CDR1 SGDLS and CDR2 YYNGEE. The CDR3 consists of 13 residues. V dropped 3 bases and J dropped 5 bases, with 10 bases sitting between them. CDR3 sequence reads: CASSAGQLDTQYF. The CDR3 bases are TGTGCCAGCAGCGCCGGACAGCTAGATACGCAGTATTTT.

The chain carries TRBV28 and TRBJ1-5; 9 nucleotides agree with TRBD1. V gave up 6 bases and J gave up 7 bases; unmatched junction bases: 7. The CDR3 consists of 14 residues. Germline values: CDR1 MDHEN, CDR2 SYDVKM. This CDR3 reads CASSLTGGRQPQHF. CDR3 DNA: TGTGCCAGCAGCCTCACAGGGGGCAGGCAGCCCCAGCATTTT.

The chain is built from TRBV5-1 and TRBJ1-1; the match to TRBD1 covers 7 bases. The CDR3 has 14 residues. CDR1 and CDR2 from the germline V gene are SGHRS and YFSETQ. With 0 bases clipped from V and 5 bases from J, the junction kept 4 bases outside the gene matches. CDR3 sequence: CASSLDRGMTEAFF. The DNA of the CDR3 is TGCGCCAGCAGCTTGGACAGGGGAATGACTGAAGCTTTCTTT.

This CDR3 is CASSQDIGQGAGGYGYTF. The CDR3 region has the DNA TGCGCCAGCAGCCAAGATATTGGGCAGGGGGCAGGAGGCTATGGCTACACCTTC. The chain carries TRBV4-1 and TRBJ1-2, with 8 positions matching TRBD1. Germline CDR1 and CDR2: MGHRA and YSYEKL. The CDR3 sequence is 18 residues long. J was trimmed by 4 bases and V by 0 bases; bases with no gene match: 13.

This clone has more than one count but fewer than ten. This sequence joins TRBV10-3 and TRBJ2-3; D is possibly TRBD2 (5 bases). CDR1 and CDR2 (germline): ENHRY, SYGVKD. The CDR3 is made up of 14 amino acids. V shed 7 bases and J shed 4 bases, with 15 bases lying between them. CDR3 coding DNA: TGTGCCATCAAGAGGGAAGTGAGCGCAGATACGCAGTATTTT. This gives the protein CAIKREVSADTQYF.

Judged by abundance, this clone is medium-sized. This chain links TRBV6-6 with TRBJ1-5; possible D gene TRBD1, 5 bases. Germline CDR1 reads MNHNY; CDR2 reads SVGAGI (reference sequence). Trimming pared 4 bases from V and 4 bases from J, leaving 8 bases between. This CDR3 has 13 amino acids. CDR3 DNA: TGTGCCAGCAGTTGGGACGGGAATCAGCCCCAGCATTTT. Its protein is CASSWDGNQPQHF.

This clone was found a few times. The gene calls are TRBV10-3 and TRBJ2-4, with 7 bases aligning to TRBD1. This CDR3 region has 15 residues. In germline, CDR1 is ENHRY, CDR2 SYGVKD. V lost 3 bases to trimming and J lost 3 bases; unmatched junction nucleotides: 5. The CDR3 nucleotides read TGTGCCATCAGTGAAGACAGGGAGTACAAAAACATTCAGTACTTC. The encoded protein is CAISEDREYKNIQYF.

CDR3 amino acids: CAASPGAGDGYTF. As DNA, the CDR3 is TGTGCCGCATCGCCCGGGGCCGGGGATGGCTACACCTTC. This chain links TRBV9 with TRBJ1-2; a possible D gene is TRBD1 (5 bases). The germline V and J ends were trimmed by 10 bases and 6 bases, with 19 bases remaining between them. Germline V CDR1 and CDR2: SGDLS, YYNGEE. The CDR3 extends over 13 amino acids.

V gene TRBV6-5 combines with J gene TRBJ1-2, with D unclear. This CDR3 region has 11 residues. Germline V CDR1 and CDR2: MNHEY, SVGAGI. Trimming removed 10 bases from V and 8 bases from J, with 14 bases in between. The CDR3 loop is CATFGGIGYTF. CDR3 DNA: TGTGCCACCTTCGGAGGGATCGGCTACACCTTC.

The V and J genes are TRBV15 and TRBJ1-2, with D hard to call. CDR3 length equals 15 residues. CDR1 is LNHNV and CDR2 is YYDKDF in the germline V gene (reference sequence). The V and J ends lost 0 bases and 2 bases respectively, with 10 bases between them. CDR3 amino acids: CATSRDRAGNYGYTF. DNA of the CDR3: TGTGCCACCAGCAGAGATCGGGCAGGCAACTATGGCTACACCTTC.

This clone was counted only a few times. This chain connects TRBV5-4 to TRBJ2-3, with D maybe TRBD1 (5 bases). V was pared by 0 bases and J by 5 bases, with 7 bases between. Looked up from germline, CDR1 is SGHNT and CDR2 is YYREEE (reference sequence). The CDR3 is 13 amino acids. The DNA of the CDR3 is TGTGCCAGCAGCTTGGGACAGCAAGATACGCAGTATTTT. Residues: CASSLGQQDTQYF.

The V and J genes are TRBV5-1 and TRBJ2-2, with D hard to call. This CDR3 spans 17 amino acids. Germline V gives CDR1 SGHRS, CDR2 YFSETQ. V was clipped by 1 base and J by 0 bases, with 13 bases between them. Here the CDR3 reads CASSLIPTDSNTGELFF. The CDR3 region has the DNA TGCGCCAGCAGCTTGATCCCGACGGATTCGAACACCGGGGAGCTGTTTTTT.

By share of the sample, this clone is large. The chain has TRBV2 and TRBJ2-3; 12 bases are shared with TRBD1. Germline V gene data show CDR1 as SNHLY and CDR2 as FYNNEI. V trimming: 8 bases; J trimming: 6 bases; junction bases outside the gene matches: 6. This CDR3 is built from 14 residues. The chain's CDR3 is CASAGQGALDTQYF. CDR3 DNA: TGTGCCAGCGCGGGACAGGGGGCGCTGGATACGCAGTATTTT.

The rearrangement links TRBV29-1 to TRBJ2-1; D possibly corresponds to TRBD2 (6 bases). In germline, CDR1 is SQVTM, CDR2 ANQGSEA. V was shortened by 6 bases and J by 7 bases, with 19 bases between the two germline ends. The CDR3 sequence is 14 residues long. The CDR3 DNA reads TGCAGCGTCGGATTTGTCGGAGGGAGGAATGAGCAGTTCTTC. Residues: CSVGFVGGRNEQFF.

J is TRBJ1-5 and V is TRBV18; D uncertain. CDR1 and CDR2 from the germline V gene are KGHSH and LQKENI. CDR3 length: 12 residues. The V gene lost 5 bases and the J gene lost 0 bases, with 2 bases spanning the gap. The CDR3 spells CASSYSNQPQHF. The CDR3 coding sequence is TGTGCCAGCTCATATAGCAATCAGCCCCAGCATTTT. Complete variable domain (other parts from reference TRBV18 and TRBJ1-5): NAGVMQNPRHLVRRRGQEARLRCSPMKGHSHVYWYRQLPEEGLKFMVYLQKENIIDESGMPKERFSAEFPKEGPSILRIQQVVRGDSAAYFCASSYSNQPQHFGDGTRLSIL.

This sequence joins TRBV4-1 and TRBJ2-3; 11 bases agree with TRBD2. This CDR3 has 19 residues. In germline, CDR1 is MGHRA, CDR2 YSYEKL. J was trimmed by 0 bases and V by 0 bases; bases with no gene match: 8. CDR3 nucleotide sequence: TGCGCCAGCAGCCAAGATCGGGGTAGCGGGGGGGCCAGCACAGATACGCAGTATTTT. Its protein product is CASSQDRGSGGASTDTQYF.

This clone was recorded only once. The CDR3 loop reads CASSWGRRTGANVLTF. Written as DNA, the CDR3 is TGTGCCAGCAGCTGGGGGCGCCGGACTGGGGCCAACGTCCTGACTTTC. The chain joins TRBV11-2 to TRBJ2-6, with D perhaps matching TRBD1 (6 bases). With 4 bases removed from V and 2 bases from J, the gap between germline ends came to 12 bases. CDR1 SGHAT and CDR2 FQNNGV come from the germline V gene. The CDR3 runs to 16 residues.

In regard to this clone: One end of the junction fails to match germline, which may point to a read error. This chain uses TRBV6-5 with TRBJ1-6, with 7 bases matching TRBD1. This CDR3 has 15 amino acids. Germline V gives CDR1 MNHEY, CDR2 SVGAGI. CDR3 in DNA: TGTGCCAGCAGCCCCCAGGGGGGGCTGAATTCACTCCTCCACTTT. It encodes CASSPQGGLNSLLHF.

The DNA for the CDR3 is TGCGCCAGCAGCTCGGGACAGGGAGTGAATTCACCCCTCCACTTT. The encoded protein is CASSSGQGVNSPLHF. The chain has TRBV5-1 and TRBJ1-6; 9 positions match TRBD1. Germline CDR1 and CDR2: SGHRS and YFSETQ. The CDR3 runs 15 residues. With 3 bases clipped from V and 7 bases from J, the junction kept 5 bases outside the gene matches.

The V call is TRBV28, the J call TRBJ1-3; D ambiguous. V gave up 4 bases and J gave up 3 bases, with 7 bases separating them. This CDR3 has 13 amino acids. In germline, CDR1 is MDHEN, CDR2 SYDVKM. CDR3 sequence: CASSSGIGNTIYF. In DNA form, the CDR3 reads TGTGCCAGCAGTTCGGGGATTGGAAACACCATATATTTT.

The chain uses TRBV5-1 and TRBJ2-7; 10 nucleotides match TRBD1. Germline V gene data show CDR1 as SGHRS and CDR2 as YFSETQ. J gave up 3 bases and V 4 bases, and 4 bases lay outside the gene matches. The length of the CDR3 is 14 residues. The CDR3 here is CASSGQGEIYEQYF. For the CDR3, the DNA is TGCGCCAGCAGCGGACAGGGGGAAATCTACGAGCAGTACTTC.

Only a few counts were recorded for this clone. The chain carries TRBV5-8 and TRBJ1-6; D perhaps matches TRBD1 (6 bases). This CDR3 contains 16 residues. The germline V and J ends were trimmed by 0 bases and 8 bases, with 15 bases remaining between them. From germline, CDR1 is SGHTS and CDR2 YDEGEE. This chain's CDR3 is CASSLVGRGSYSPLHF. DNA for the CDR3: TGTGCCAGCAGCTTGGTGGGCAGGGGCTCCTATTCACCCCTCCACTTT. The full variable domain, completed using reference TRBV5-8 and TRBJ1-6, is EAGVTQSPTHLIKTRGQQATLRCSPISGHTSVYWYQQALGLGLQFLLWYDEGEERNRGNFPPRFSGRQFPNYSSELNVNALELEDSALYLCASSLVGRGSYSPLHFGNGTRLTVT.

J is TRBJ1-6 and V is TRBV4-3; D is unresolved. CDR1 is LGHNA, CDR2 YSLEER, per germline. The CDR3 covers 15 residues. V was shortened by 0 bases and J by 12 bases, with 15 bases between the two germline ends. The CDR3 here is CASSQDWVGARPLHF. The CDR3, as DNA: TGCGCCAGCAGCCAAGATTGGGTGGGCGCCAGACCCCTCCACTTT.

The gene calls are TRBV5-4 and TRBJ2-4, with 10 bases identical to TRBD1. The CDR3 length is 16 residues. V gave up 3 bases and J gave up 12 bases; unmatched junction bases: 15. Germline CDR1 reads SGHNT; CDR2 reads YYREEE (reference sequence). CDR3 DNA: TGTGCCAGCAGCTACCAGGACAGGGGGGAAAATAAGGCTCAGTACTTC. Protein sequence: CASSYQDRGENKAQYF.